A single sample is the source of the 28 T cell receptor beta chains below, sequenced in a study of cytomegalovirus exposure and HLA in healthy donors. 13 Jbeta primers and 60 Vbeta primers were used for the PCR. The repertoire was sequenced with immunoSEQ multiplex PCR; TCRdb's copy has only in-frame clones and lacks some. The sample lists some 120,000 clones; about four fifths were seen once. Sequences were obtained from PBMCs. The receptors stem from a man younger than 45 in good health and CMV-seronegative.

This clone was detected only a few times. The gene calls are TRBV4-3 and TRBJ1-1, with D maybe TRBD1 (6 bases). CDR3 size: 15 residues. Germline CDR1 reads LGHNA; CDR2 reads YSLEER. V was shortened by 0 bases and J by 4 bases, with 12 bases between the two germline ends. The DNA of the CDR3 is TGCGCCAGCAGCCAAGATGGGGGCGCGCGCACTGAAGCTTTCTTT. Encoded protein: CASSQDGGARTEAFF.

CDR3 nucleotide sequence: TGCGCCAGCAGCCACCGGGAGAACACCGGGGAGCTGTTTTTT. Its translation: CASSHRENTGELFF. The chain carries TRBV4-3 and TRBJ2-2; D might be TRBD2 (5 bases). V dropped 3 bases and J dropped 1 base, with 6 bases sitting between them. Germline V gene lookup returns CDR1 LGHNA and CDR2 YSLEER. The CDR3 consists of 14 residues.

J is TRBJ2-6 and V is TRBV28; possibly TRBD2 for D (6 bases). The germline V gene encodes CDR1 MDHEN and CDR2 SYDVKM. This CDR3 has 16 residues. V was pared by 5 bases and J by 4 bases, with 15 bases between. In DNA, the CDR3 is TGTGCCAGCAGTCCGGACGGGAGAGAAGGGGCCAACGTCCTGACTTTC. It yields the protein CASSPDGREGANVLTF.

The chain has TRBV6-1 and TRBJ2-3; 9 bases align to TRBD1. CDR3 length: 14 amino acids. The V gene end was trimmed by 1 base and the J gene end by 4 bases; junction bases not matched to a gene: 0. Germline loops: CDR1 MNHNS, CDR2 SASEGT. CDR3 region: CASSEGQGADTQYF. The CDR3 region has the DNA TGTGCCAGCAGTGAAGGACAGGGGGCAGATACGCAGTATTTT.

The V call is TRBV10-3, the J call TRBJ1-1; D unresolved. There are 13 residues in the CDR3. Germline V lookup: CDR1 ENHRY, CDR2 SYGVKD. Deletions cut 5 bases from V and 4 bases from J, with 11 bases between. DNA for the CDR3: TGTGCCATCAGTAACTTACGGGGCACTGAAGCTTTCTTT. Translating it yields CAISNLRGTEAFF.

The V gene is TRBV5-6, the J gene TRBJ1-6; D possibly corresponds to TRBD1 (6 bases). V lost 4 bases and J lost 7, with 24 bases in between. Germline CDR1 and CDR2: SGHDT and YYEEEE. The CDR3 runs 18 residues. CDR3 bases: TGTGCCAGCAGCAAACCTACAGGGAGCTTTGGCCTAAATTCACCCCTCCACTTT. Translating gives CASSKPTGSFGLNSPLHF.

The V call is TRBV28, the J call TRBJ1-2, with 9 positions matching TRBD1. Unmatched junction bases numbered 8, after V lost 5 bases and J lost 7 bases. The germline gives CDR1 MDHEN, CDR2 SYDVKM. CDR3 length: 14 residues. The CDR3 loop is CASSLRDRVFGYTF. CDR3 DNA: TGTGCCAGCAGTCTTCGGGACAGGGTATTTGGCTACACCTTC.

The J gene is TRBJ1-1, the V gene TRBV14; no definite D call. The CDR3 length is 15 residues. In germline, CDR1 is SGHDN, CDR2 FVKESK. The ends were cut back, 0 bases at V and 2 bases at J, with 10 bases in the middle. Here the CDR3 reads CASSQDLVGNTEAFF. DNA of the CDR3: TGTGCCAGCAGCCAAGATCTTGTCGGTAACACTGAAGCTTTCTTT.

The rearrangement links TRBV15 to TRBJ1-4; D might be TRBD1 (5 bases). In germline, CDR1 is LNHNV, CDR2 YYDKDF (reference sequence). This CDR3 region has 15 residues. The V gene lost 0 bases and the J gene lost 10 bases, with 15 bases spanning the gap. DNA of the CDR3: TGTGCCACCAGCAGAGACGCGGCGGGGGTTTTAAAACTGTTTTTT. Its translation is CATSRDAAGVLKLFF.

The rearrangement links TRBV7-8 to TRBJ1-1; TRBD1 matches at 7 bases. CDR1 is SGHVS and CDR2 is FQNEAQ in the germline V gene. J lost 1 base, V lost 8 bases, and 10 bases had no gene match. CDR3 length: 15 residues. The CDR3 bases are TGTGCCAGCGGAAGAAGGGACAGTCAGAACACTGAAGCTTTCTTT. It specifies CASGRRDSQNTEAFF.

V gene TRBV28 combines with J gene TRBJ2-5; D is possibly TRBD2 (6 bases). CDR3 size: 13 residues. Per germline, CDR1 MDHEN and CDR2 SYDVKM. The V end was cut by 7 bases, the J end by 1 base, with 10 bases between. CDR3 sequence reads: CASTGDFQETQYF. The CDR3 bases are TGTGCCAGCACTGGGGACTTCCAAGAGACCCAGTACTTC. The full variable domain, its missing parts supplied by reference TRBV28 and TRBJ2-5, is DVKVTQSSRYLVKRTGEKVFLECVQDMDHENMFWYRQDPGLGLRLIYFSYDVKMKEKGDIPEGYSVSREKKERFSLILESASTNQTSMYLCASTGDFQETQYFGPGTRLLVL.

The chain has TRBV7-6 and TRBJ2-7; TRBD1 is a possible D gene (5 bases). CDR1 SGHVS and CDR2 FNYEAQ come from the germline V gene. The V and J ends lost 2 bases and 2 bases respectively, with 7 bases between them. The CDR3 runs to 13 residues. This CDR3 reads CASSLKGTYEQYF. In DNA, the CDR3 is TGTGCCAGCAGCTTAAAGGGGACCTACGAGCAGTACTTC.

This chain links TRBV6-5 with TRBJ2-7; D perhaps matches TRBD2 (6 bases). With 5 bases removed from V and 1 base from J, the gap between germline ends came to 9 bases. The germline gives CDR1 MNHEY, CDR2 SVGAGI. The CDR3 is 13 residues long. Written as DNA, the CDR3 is TGTGCCAGCAGTCGTAGCGGTTCCTACGAGCAGTACTTC. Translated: CASSRSGSYEQYF.

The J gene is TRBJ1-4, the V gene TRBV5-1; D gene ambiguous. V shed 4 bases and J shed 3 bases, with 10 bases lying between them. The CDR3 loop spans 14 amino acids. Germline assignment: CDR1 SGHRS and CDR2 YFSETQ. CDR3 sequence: CASSVNLANEKLFF. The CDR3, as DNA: TGCGCCAGCAGCGTGAATTTAGCTAATGAAAAACTGTTTTTT. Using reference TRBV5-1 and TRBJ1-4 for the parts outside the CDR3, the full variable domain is KAGVTQTPRYLIKTRGQQVTLSCSPISGHRSVSWYQQTPGQGLQFLFEYFSETQRNKGNFPGRFSGRQFSNSRSEMNVSTLELGDSALYLCASSVNLANEKLFFGSGTQLSVL.

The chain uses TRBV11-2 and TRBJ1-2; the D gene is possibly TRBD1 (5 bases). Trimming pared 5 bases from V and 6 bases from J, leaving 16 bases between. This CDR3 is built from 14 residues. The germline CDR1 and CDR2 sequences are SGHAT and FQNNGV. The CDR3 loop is CASSQRDLINGYTF. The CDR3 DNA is TGTGCCAGCAGCCAACGGGACTTGATAAATGGCTACACCTTC.

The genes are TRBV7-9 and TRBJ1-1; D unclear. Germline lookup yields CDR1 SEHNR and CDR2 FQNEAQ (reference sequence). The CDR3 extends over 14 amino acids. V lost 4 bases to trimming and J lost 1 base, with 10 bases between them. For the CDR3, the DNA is TGTGCCAGCAGCTCCCGGGAAACGAACACTGAAGCTTTCTTT. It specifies CASSSRETNTEAFF.

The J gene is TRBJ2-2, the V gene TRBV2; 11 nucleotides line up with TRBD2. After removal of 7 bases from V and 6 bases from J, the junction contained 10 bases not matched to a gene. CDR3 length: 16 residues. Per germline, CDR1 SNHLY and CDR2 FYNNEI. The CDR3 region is CASKGQLAGVPGELFF. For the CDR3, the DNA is TGTGCCAGCAAAGGCCAACTAGCGGGAGTGCCCGGGGAGCTGTTTTTT.

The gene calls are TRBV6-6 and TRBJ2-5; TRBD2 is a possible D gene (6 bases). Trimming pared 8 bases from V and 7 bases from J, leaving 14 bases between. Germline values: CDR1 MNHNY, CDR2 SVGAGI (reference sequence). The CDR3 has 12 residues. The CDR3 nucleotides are TGTGCCAGCGGACTACGAGAAGGGACCCAGTACTTC. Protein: CASGLREGTQYF.

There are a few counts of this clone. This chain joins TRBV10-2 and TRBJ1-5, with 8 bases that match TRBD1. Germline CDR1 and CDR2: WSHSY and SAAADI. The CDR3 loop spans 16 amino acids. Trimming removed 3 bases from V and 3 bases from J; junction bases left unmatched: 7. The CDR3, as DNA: TGCGCCAGCAGTGATGAGGGACAGGTGAACAATCAGCCCCAGCATTTT. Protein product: CASSDEGQVNNQPQHF.

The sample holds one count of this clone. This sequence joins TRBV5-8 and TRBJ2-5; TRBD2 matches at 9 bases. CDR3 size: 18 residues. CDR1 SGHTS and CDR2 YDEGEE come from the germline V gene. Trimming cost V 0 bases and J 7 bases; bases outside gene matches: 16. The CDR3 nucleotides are TGTGCCAGCAGCTTGGAAAAAGGACTAGCGCTAAGGATGGGGACCCAGTACTTC. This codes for CASSLEKGLALRMGTQYF.

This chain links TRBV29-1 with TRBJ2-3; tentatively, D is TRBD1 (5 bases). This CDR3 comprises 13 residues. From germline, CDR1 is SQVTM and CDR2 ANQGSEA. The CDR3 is CSPWPIGADTQYF. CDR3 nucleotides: TGCAGTCCGTGGCCAATAGGGGCAGATACGCAGTATTTT.

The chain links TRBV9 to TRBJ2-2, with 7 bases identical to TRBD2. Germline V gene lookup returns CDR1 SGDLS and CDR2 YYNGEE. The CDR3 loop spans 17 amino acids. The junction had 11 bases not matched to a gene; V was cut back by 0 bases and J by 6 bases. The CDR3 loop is CASSVVSGAPGSGELFF. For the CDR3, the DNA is TGTGCCAGCAGCGTAGTAAGCGGGGCCCCGGGGTCCGGGGAGCTGTTTTTT.

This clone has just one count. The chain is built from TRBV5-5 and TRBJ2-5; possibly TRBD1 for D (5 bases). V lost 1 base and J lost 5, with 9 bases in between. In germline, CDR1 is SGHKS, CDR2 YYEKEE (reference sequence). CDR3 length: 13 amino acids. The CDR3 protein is CASSLFRVETQYF. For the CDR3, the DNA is TGTGCCAGCAGCTTGTTCAGGGTGGAGACCCAGTACTTC.

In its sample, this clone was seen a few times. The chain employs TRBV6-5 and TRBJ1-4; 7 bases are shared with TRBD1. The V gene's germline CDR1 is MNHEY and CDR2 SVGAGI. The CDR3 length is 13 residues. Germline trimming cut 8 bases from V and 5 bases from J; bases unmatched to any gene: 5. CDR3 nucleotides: TGTGCCAGCTCAGGGGGTGGAAATGAAAAACTGTTTTTT. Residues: CASSGGGNEKLFF.

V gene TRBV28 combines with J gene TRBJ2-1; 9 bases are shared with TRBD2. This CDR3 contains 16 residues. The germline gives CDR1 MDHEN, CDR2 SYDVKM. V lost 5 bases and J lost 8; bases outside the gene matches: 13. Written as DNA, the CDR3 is TGTGCCAGCAGTACCCCCCATGAGGGACTAGCCCATGAGCAGTTCTTC. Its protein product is CASSTPHEGLAHEQFF.

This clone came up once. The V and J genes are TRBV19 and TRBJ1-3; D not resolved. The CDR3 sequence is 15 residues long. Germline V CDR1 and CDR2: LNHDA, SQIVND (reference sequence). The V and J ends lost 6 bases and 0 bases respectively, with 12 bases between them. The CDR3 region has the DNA TGTGCCAGTAGCTTTACAGTCGACTCTGGAAACACCATATATTTT. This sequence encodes CASSFTVDSGNTIYF. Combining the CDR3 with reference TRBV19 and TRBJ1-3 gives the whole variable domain DGGITQSPKYLFRKEGQNVTLSCEQNLNHDAMYWYRQDPGQGLRLIYYSQIVNDFQKGDIAEGYSVSREKKESFPLTVTSAQKNPTAFYLCASSFTVDSGNTIYFGEGSWLTVV.

The CDR3: CASSPLGSSDSYNEQFF. The CDR3 DNA follows: TGTGCCAGCTCACCACTGGGGAGTAGCGACTCCTACAATGAGCAGTTCTTC. The chain is built from TRBV18 and TRBJ2-1; the D gene is possibly TRBD2 (5 bases). The CDR3 has 17 residues. Trimming removed 1 base from V and 0 bases from J, with 13 bases in between. Germline lookup yields CDR1 KGHSH and CDR2 LQKENI.

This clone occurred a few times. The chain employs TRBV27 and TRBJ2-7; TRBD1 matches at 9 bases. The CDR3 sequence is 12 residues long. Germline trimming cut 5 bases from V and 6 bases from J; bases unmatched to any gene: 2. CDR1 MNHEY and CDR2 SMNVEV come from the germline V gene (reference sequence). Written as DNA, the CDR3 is TGTGCCAGCAGTAAGACAGGGGGCGAGCAGTACTTC. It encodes CASSKTGGEQYF.